One sample yielded the 26 T cell receptor beta chains listed below, sequenced in a study of blood T cell repertoires in COVID-19 (dated by TCRdb to 2020 to 2022). Receptors were amplified or captured by the immunoSEQ multiplex PCR assay. TCRdb retrieved this table from immuneACCESS and kept in-frame rearrangements only. Not all clones are present; in checked studies, unresolved V genes account for under half, and no reason is known for the remainder. For this sample the table gives roughly 310,000 clones, of which roughly 90% were detected only once. The ten largest clones capture over 9% of the sample. The specimen was PBMCs or T cells enriched from blood (not recorded which). These receptors were collected from a woman between 40 and 50 years old who had recovered from COVID-19.

The CDR3 spells CASSSGLAGRDEQFF. The CDR3 DNA reads TGTGCCAGCAGTTCTGGACTAGCGGGACGGGATGAGCAGTTCTTC. The chain recombines TRBV5-8 with TRBJ2-1, with 12 nucleotides matching TRBD2. The germline V gene encodes CDR1 SGHTS and CDR2 YDEGEE. V gave up 5 bases and J gave up 8 bases; unmatched junction bases: 8. This CDR3 contains 15 residues.

J is TRBJ2-1 and V is TRBV10-1; 9 bases align to TRBD2. In germline, CDR1 is WNHNN, CDR2 SYGVQD (reference sequence). The CDR3 spans 17 residues. After removal of 6 bases from V and 5 bases from J, the junction contained 14 bases not matched to a gene. As DNA, the CDR3 is TGCGCCAGCAGCCCCCGGGCTAGCGGGGTATTTGACAATGAGCAGTTCTTC. Translation: CASSPRASGVFDNEQFF.

This chain uses TRBV9 with TRBJ1-1, with D possibly matching TRBD1 (6 bases). The CDR3 totals 14 residues. Germline V gene data show CDR1 as SGDLS and CDR2 as YYNGEE. V was trimmed by 4 bases and J by 7 bases, leaving 17 bases between them. CDR3 nucleotides: TGTGCCAGCAGCCCTCCGGACAGAGCGATTGAAGCTTTCTTT. Translating it yields CASSPPDRAIEAFF.

In this sample, this clone turned up once. The V call is TRBV29-1, the J call TRBJ2-3, with 8 bases identical to TRBD1. The ends lost 6 bases at V and 3 bases at J; junction bases unmatched: 8. The CDR3 covers 14 residues. Germline V gene lookup returns CDR1 SQVTM and CDR2 ANQGSEA. CDR3 sequence: CSVTGVWTTDTQYF. DNA of the CDR3: TGCAGCGTGACAGGGGTCTGGACGACAGATACGCAGTATTTT.

In nucleotides, the CDR3 is TGTGCCAGCAGTCTGCGGGTTGGGGATGAGCAGTTCTTC. Its translation: CASSLRVGDEQFF. The chain combines TRBV12-3 or TRBV12-4 with TRBJ2-1, with D perhaps matching TRBD2 (5 bases). The V end was cut by 5 bases, the J end by 8 bases, with 13 bases between. The CDR3 consists of 13 residues.

The chain links TRBV21-1 to TRBJ1-4. TRBV21-1 is listed as a pseudogene. This CDR3 region has 15 residues. The CDR3, as DNA: TGTGCCAGCAGCAAAGCAGGGAGGGAGAATGAAAAACTGTTTTTT. Its protein is CASSKAGRENEKLFF.

This chain links TRBV11-2 with TRBJ2-7; possibly TRBD1 for D (6 bases). The germline V and J ends were trimmed by 3 bases and 0 bases, with 18 bases remaining between them. CDR3 length: 17 residues. Germline CDR1 SGHAT, CDR2 FQNNGV. Here the CDR3 DNA reads TGTGCCAGCAGCTTTGATATGGACAGCCGGAGCTCCTACGAGCAGTACTTC. It yields the protein CASSFDMDSRSSYEQYF.

This chain uses TRBV18 with TRBJ2-4; D might be TRBD2 (6 bases). The CDR3 is made up of 15 amino acids. The germline V gene encodes CDR1 KGHSH and CDR2 LQKENI. Trimming removed 0 bases from V and 3 bases from J, with 9 bases in between. Written as DNA, the CDR3 is TGTGCCAGCTCACCACCGGAGGGACTCAAAAACATTCAGTACTTC. This encodes CASSPPEGLKNIQYF.

The chain combines TRBV13 with TRBJ1-3; 8 bases are shared with TRBD1. The germline gives CDR1 PRHDT, CDR2 FYEKMQ (reference sequence). V lost 5 bases, J lost 0 bases, and 3 bases stayed unmatched. The CDR3 has 15 residues. CDR3 sequence (DNA): TGTGCCAGCAGCCAAACAGGGGGCTCTGGAAACACCATATATTTT. Amino acid sequence: CASSQTGGSGNTIYF. Together with reference TRBV13 and TRBJ1-3, the CDR3 gives the full variable domain: AAGVIQSPRHLIKEKRETATLKCYPIPRHDTVYWYQQGPGQDPQFLISFYEKMQSDKGSIPDRFSAQQFSDYHSELNMSSLELGDSALYFCASSQTGGSGNTIYFGEGSWLTVV.

V is TRBV5-4 and J is TRBJ2-2, with 8 bases fitting TRBD1. CDR1 is SGHNT and CDR2 is YYREEE in the germline V gene (reference sequence). This CDR3 has 16 amino acids. After removal of 5 bases from V and 1 base from J, the junction contained 7 bases not matched to a gene. The CDR3, as DNA: TGTGCCAGCAGACAGGACAGGGTTGGGAACACCGGGGAGCTGTTTTTT. It codes for CASRQDRVGNTGELFF. Using reference TRBV5-4 and TRBJ2-2 for the parts outside the CDR3, the full variable domain is ETGVTQSPTHLIKTRGQQVTLRCSSQSGHNTVSWYQQALGQGPQFIFQYYREEENGRGNFPPRFSGLQFPNYSSELNVNALELDDSALYLCASRQDRVGNTGELFFGEGSRLTVL.

Written as DNA, the CDR3 is TGTGCCAGCAGCGGACAGGGGAGTGGAGAAAAACTGTTTTTT. Translated, it gives CASSGQGSGEKLFF. The chain employs TRBV2 and TRBJ1-4; 9 bases agree with TRBD1. CDR3 size: 14 residues. The germline V gene encodes CDR1 SNHLY and CDR2 FYNNEI. The junction had 7 bases not matched to a gene; V was cut back by 6 bases and J by 8 bases.

This sequence joins TRBV7-9 and TRBJ1-4; TRBD1 matches 7 bases. CDR3 length equals 15 residues. The V gene's germline CDR1 is SEHNR and CDR2 FQNEAQ (reference sequence). V was clipped by 5 bases and J by 3 bases; unmatched bases: 6. CDR3 loop: CASSADRAANEKLFF. The CDR3, as DNA: TGTGCCAGCAGCGCCGACAGGGCGGCTAATGAAAAACTGTTTTTT. Full variable domain (missing parts from reference TRBV7-9 and TRBJ1-4): DTGVSQNPRHKITKRGQNVTFRCDPISEHNRLYWYRQTLGQGPEFLTYFQNEAQLEKSRLLSDRFSAERPKGSFSTLEIQRTEQGDSAMYLCASSADRAANEKLFFGSGTQLSVL.

The chain employs TRBV4-3 and TRBJ1-5; no clear D gene. The CDR3 runs to 14 residues. V gave up 4 bases and J gave up 6 bases, with 13 bases separating them. CDR1 LGHNA and CDR2 YSLEER come from the germline V gene. Written as DNA, the CDR3 is TGCGCCAGCAGCCTCGAAGGTCCGGGTCAGCCCCAGCATTTT. Protein sequence: CASSLEGPGQPQHF.

The chain combines TRBV7-2 with TRBJ2-7, with TRBD1 matching over 7 bases. Losses at the gene ends were 5 bases for V and 4 bases for J; bases not matched to a gene: 11. The CDR3 covers 15 residues. CDR1 is SGHTA and CDR2 is FQGNSA in the germline V gene. The CDR3 loop reads CASSPGGRGRYEQYF. As DNA, the CDR3 is TGTGCCAGCAGCCCAGGGGGTAGGGGGCGTTACGAGCAGTACTTC.

There are a few counts of this clone. This chain links TRBV7-8 with TRBJ1-3; 8 nucleotides agree with TRBD1. Per germline, CDR1 SGHVS and CDR2 FQNEAQ. CDR3 length: 16 residues. The ends lost 6 bases at V and 6 bases at J; junction bases unmatched: 13. As DNA, the CDR3 is TGTGCCAGCAGTCTTCGGACAGGGTATCTTGCAAACACCATATATTTT. This gives the protein CASSLRTGYLANTIYF.

The V and J genes are TRBV29-1 and TRBJ2-2; D is possibly TRBD1 (6 bases). V was clipped by 4 bases and J by 3 bases, with 15 bases between them. Germline values: CDR1 SQVTM, CDR2 ANQGSEA. The length of the CDR3 is 15 residues. DNA for the CDR3: TGCAGCGTTGTTTTTGTACAGGGTCACACCGGGGAGCTGTTTTTT. Translated, it gives CSVVFVQGHTGELFF.

The V call is TRBV4-1, the J call TRBJ2-1, with 12 bases lining up with TRBD2. The CDR3 is 16 residues long. The V gene end was trimmed by 0 bases and the J gene end by 7 bases; junction bases not matched to a gene: 4. CDR1 MGHRA and CDR2 YSYEKL come from the germline V gene. The CDR3 loop reads CASSQERLAGGNEQFF. In DNA form, the CDR3 reads TGCGCCAGCAGCCAAGAAAGGCTAGCGGGGGGGAATGAGCAGTTCTTC.

This chain connects TRBV3-1 (or the pseudogene TRBV3-2) to TRBJ2-7; 12 nucleotides line up with TRBD2. V trimming: 1 base; J trimming: 2 bases; junction bases outside the gene matches: 3. Germline V lookup: CDR1 LGHDT, CDR2 YNNKEL (reference sequence). The length of the CDR3 is 16 residues. The CDR3 loop is CASSQGLAGATYEQYF. DNA of the CDR3: TGTGCCAGCAGCCAAGGACTAGCGGGAGCCACCTACGAGCAGTACTTC.

The J gene is TRBJ1-2, the V gene TRBV4-1; 10 positions agree with TRBD1. The CDR3 extends over 17 amino acids. With 4 bases clipped from V and 0 bases from J, the junction kept 8 bases outside the gene matches. Germline V gene lookup returns CDR1 MGHRA and CDR2 YSYEKL. In nucleotides, the CDR3 is TGCGCCAGCAGCCCCACCGGGACAGGGGCTGCTAACTATGGCTACACCTTC. It codes for CASSPTGTGAANYGYTF.

The V gene is TRBV14, the J gene TRBJ2-1; D might be TRBD1 (5 bases). The germline gives CDR1 SGHDN, CDR2 FVKESK. This CDR3 is built from 16 residues. V lost 1 base, J lost 5 bases, and 15 bases lay in between. CDR3 protein: CASSQVRARVDNEQFF. CDR3 DNA sequence: TGTGCCAGCAGCCAAGTACGGGCCAGGGTCGACAATGAGCAGTTCTTC.

V is TRBV29-1 and J is TRBJ2-7; possibly TRBD2 for D (7 bases). Germline loops: CDR1 SQVTM, CDR2 ANQGSEA. The CDR3 runs to 13 residues. V was cut by 6 bases and J by 7 bases, with 19 bases left in between. The CDR3 sequence is CSVTPWGGGEQYF. The CDR3 DNA reads as TGCAGCGTAACTCCGTGGGGAGGGGGGGAGCAGTACTTC.

The chain employs TRBV24-1 and TRBJ2-2; no clear D. Per the germline V gene, CDR1 is KGHDR and CDR2 is SFDVKD. This CDR3 has 13 residues. V lost 8 bases, J lost 7 bases, and 13 bases lay in between. The CDR3: CATTSPYGGELFF. CDR3 bases: TGTGCCACCACCTCTCCCTATGGCGGGGAGCTGTTTTTT.

The count of this clone is one. The gene calls are TRBV19 and TRBJ2-2; tentatively, D is TRBD2 (7 bases). There are 15 residues in the CDR3. V shed 6 bases and J shed 1 base, with 12 bases lying between them. The V gene's germline CDR1 is LNHDA and CDR2 SQIVND (reference sequence). The CDR3 DNA reads TGTGCCAGTAGCCCAAGGGGGGGGAACACCGGGGAGCTGTTTTTT. Translating it yields CASSPRGGNTGELFF.

This chain connects TRBV11-2 to TRBJ2-7; the D is unclear. This CDR3 is 14 amino acids long. CDR1 and CDR2 (germline): SGHAT, FQNNGV. V was trimmed by 2 bases and J by 5 bases, leaving 13 bases between them. This CDR3 reads CASSLLVVAHEQYF. In DNA, the CDR3 is TGTGCCAGCAGCTTATTGGTCGTGGCTCACGAGCAGTACTTC.

The CDR3, as DNA: TGTGCCAGCAGGGGCCGGGGGACAGATACGCAGTATTTT. Translation gives CASRGRGTDTQYF. This rearrangement joins TRBV5-8 to TRBJ2-3, with D perhaps matching TRBD2 (6 bases). CDR1 SGHTS and CDR2 YDEGEE come from the germline V gene. V was pared by 5 bases and J by 3 bases, with 10 bases between. This CDR3 has 13 amino acids.

This rearrangement joins TRBV7-9 to TRBJ1-4; no definite D call. Germline CDR1 and CDR2: SEHNR and FQNEAQ (reference sequence). Trimming stripped 3 bases from V and 0 bases from J, with 5 bases between. This CDR3 is 14 amino acids long. CDR3 sequence: CASSFGPTNEKLFF. As DNA, the CDR3 is TGTGCCAGCAGCTTTGGCCCAACTAATGAAAAACTGTTTTTT.